These 4 T cell receptor beta chains share one sample of origin, sequenced in a study of neurological immune-mediated disorders. TCRdb analysed the 5' RACE reads with MiXCR anew, one entry per CDR3 protein. The top ten clones hold 1.6% of a sample with tens of thousands of distinct CDR3 sequences, less than 4.5% of them seen once. The sample taken for sequencing was PBMCs. These receptors originate from a young man with multiple sclerosis.

This clonotype was picked up many times. V is TRBV6-5 and J is TRBJ2-1; D may be TRBD2 (6 bases). Germline V gene lookup returns CDR1 MNHEY and CDR2 SVGAGI. The CDR3 has 13 amino acids. The V and J ends lost 4 bases and 9 bases respectively, with 13 bases between them. The CDR3 DNA reads TGTGCCAGCAGTTTCCGCGAAGCGGGTGAGCAGTTCTTC. Amino acids: CASSFREAGEQFF.

In its sample, this clonotype was seen a few times. V and J are TRBV19 and TRBJ1-1; D possibly corresponds to TRBD1 (5 bases). Trimming pared 4 bases from V and 0 bases from J, leaving 12 bases between. CDR3 size: 15 residues. From germline, CDR1 is LNHDA and CDR2 SQIVND (reference sequence). CDR3 DNA sequence: TGTGCCAGTAGTAATCCGGGACGGATGAACACTGAAGCTTTCTTT. Translated: CASSNPGRMNTEAFF.

The table lists this clonotype with many counts. The rearrangement links TRBV5-1 to TRBJ1-2; D might be TRBD1 (5 bases). With 7 bases removed from V and 4 bases from J, the gap between germline ends came to 17 bases. This CDR3 has 14 amino acids. Germline-derived CDR1 and CDR2 are SGHRS and YFSETQ. CDR3 in DNA: TGCGCCAGCCAACCGGGACGGGGGAGCTATGGCTACACCTTC. This translates into CASQPGRGSYGYTF. The full variable domain, rest sourced from reference TRBV5-1 and TRBJ1-2, is KAGVTQTPRYLIKTRGQQVTLSCSPISGHRSVSWYQQTPGQGLQFLFEYFSETQRNKGNFPGRFSGRQFSNSRSEMNVSTLELGDSALYLCASQPGRGSYGYTFGSGTRLTVV.

This clonotype was counted at least ten times. This rearrangement joins TRBV5-1 to TRBJ2-1; the D call may be TRBD1 or TRBD2 (5 bases each). V was clipped by 0 bases and J by 0 bases, with 7 bases between them. The CDR3 length is 15 residues. CDR1 is SGHRS, CDR2 YFSETQ, per germline. CDR3 amino acids: CASSLDGASYNEQFF. DNA of the CDR3: TGCGCCAGCAGCTTGGACGGGGCCTCCTACAATGAGCAGTTCTTC.